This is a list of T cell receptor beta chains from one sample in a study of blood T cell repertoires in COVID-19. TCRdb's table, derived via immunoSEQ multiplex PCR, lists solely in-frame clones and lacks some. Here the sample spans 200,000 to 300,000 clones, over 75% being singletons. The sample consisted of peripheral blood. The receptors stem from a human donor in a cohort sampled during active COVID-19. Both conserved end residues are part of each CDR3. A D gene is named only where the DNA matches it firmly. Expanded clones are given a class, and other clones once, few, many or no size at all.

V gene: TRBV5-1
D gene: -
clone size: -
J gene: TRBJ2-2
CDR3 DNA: TGCGCCAGCAGCGCTCCTCGAAGGGGGGGTCGAGTCGGGGAGCTGTTTTTT
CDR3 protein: CASSAPRRGGRVGELFF

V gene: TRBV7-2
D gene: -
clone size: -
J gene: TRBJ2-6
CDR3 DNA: TGTGCCAGCAGCAAGCGCTCTGGGGCCAACGTCCTGACTTTC
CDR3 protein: CASSKRSGANVLTF

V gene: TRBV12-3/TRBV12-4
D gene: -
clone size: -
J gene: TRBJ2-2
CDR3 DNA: TGTGCCAGCAGTTCTCGACGGGACGGGGAGCTGTTTTTT
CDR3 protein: CASSSRRDGELFF

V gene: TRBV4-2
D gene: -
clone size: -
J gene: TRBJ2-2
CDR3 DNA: TGTGCCAGCAGCCGGGGGGGGCCCGGCGGGGAGCTGTTTTTT
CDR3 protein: CASSRGGPGGELFF

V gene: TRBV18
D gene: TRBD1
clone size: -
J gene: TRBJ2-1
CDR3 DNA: TGTGCCAGCTCACTCTTTGGACAGGGAAACAATGAGCAGTTCTTC
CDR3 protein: CASSLFGQGNNEQFF

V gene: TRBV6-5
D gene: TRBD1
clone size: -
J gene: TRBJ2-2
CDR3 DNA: TGTGCCAGCAGGCTGGGACAGGGTAGCACCGGGGAGCTGTTTTTT
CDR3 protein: CASRLGQGSTGELFF

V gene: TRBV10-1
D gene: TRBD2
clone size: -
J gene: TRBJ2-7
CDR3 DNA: TGCGCCAGCAGTGGGACTAGCGGGGCCTACGAGCAGTACTTC
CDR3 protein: CASSGTSGAYEQYF

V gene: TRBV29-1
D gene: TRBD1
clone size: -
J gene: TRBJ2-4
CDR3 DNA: TGCAGCGTCGCGCTCGGACAGGGGGTGGACATTCAGTACTTC
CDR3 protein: CSVALGQGVDIQYF

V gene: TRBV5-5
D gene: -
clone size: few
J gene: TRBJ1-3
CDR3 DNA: TGTGCCAGCAGCTTTGGACACACCTCTGGAAACACCATATATTTT
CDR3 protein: CASSFGHTSGNTIYF

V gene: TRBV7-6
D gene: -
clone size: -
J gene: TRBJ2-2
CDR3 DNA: TGTGCCAGCAGCTTAGGTACGGGGAACACCGGGGAGCTGTTTTTT
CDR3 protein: CASSLGTGNTGELFF

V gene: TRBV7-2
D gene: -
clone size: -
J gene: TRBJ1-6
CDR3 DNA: TGTGCCAGCAGCTCTATGGGGGCTGGAAATTCACCCCTCCACTTT
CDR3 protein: CASSSMGAGNSPLHF

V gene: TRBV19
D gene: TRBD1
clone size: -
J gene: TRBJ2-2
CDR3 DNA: TGTGCCAGTAGTATAAAAAAATATGATCTACGGGACAGGGGGCGCCCCGGGGAGCTGTTTTTT
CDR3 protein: CASSIKKYDLRDRGRPGELFF

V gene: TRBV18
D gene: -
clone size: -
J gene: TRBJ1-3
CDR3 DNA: TGTGCCAGCTCACCATTGCCCGCTCTCGAACAGGGAGTTCCCGGAAACACCATATATTTT
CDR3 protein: CASSPLPALEQGVPGNTIYF

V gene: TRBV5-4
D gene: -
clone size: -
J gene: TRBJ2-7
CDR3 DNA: TGTGCCAGCAGCTTGGGGGACAAAGGCTACGAGCAGTACTTC
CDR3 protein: CASSLGDKGYEQYF

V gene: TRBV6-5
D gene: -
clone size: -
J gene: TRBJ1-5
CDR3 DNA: TGTGCCAGCAGTTCTTCCCGGGGGGCTGGTCAGCCCCAGCATTTT
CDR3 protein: CASSSSRGAGQPQHF

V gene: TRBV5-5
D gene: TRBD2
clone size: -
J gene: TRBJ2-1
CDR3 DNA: TGTGCCAGCAGCTTGATCGCTAGCGGGAGACAGACTGGTGAGCAGTTCTTC
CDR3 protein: CASSLIASGRQTGEQFF

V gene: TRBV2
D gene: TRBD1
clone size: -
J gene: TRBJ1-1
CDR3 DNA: TGTGCCAGCAGGGAACAGGGGGCTCGCAACACTGAAGCTTTCTTT
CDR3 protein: CASREQGARNTEAFF

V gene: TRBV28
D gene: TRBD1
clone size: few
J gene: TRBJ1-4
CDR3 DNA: TGTGCCAGCAGCAGAATTCAGGGGGCGCGAGGTAATGAAAAACTGTTTTTT
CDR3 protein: CASSRIQGARGNEKLFF

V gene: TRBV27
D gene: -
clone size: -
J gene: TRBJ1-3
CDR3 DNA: TGTGCCAGCAGTTCAGGGGCTGGAAACACCATATATTTT
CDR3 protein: CASSSGAGNTIYF

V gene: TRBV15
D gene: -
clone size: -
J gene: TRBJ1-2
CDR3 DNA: TGTGCCACCAGCAGTTCTCGGGGGAATAAGGGCTACACCTTC
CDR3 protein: CATSSSRGNKGYTF

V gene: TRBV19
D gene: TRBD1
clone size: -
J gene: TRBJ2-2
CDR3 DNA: TGTGCCAGTCTGGGACAGGGGGCCGGGGAGCTGTTTTTT
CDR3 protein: CASLGQGAGELFF

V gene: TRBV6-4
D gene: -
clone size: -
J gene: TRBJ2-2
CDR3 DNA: TGTGCCAGCAGTGAACAGCCGAACACCGGGGAGCTGTTTTTT
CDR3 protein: CASSEQPNTGELFF

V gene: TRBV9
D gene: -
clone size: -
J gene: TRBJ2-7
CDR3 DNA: TGTGCCAGCAGCGTAGGCGGGGGCCAAGTGCAGTACTTC
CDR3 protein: CASSVGGGQVQYF

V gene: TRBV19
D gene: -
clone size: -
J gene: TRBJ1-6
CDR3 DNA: TGTGCCAGTAGTATATCTGGGGCCAATTCACCCCTCCACTTT
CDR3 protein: CASSISGANSPLHF

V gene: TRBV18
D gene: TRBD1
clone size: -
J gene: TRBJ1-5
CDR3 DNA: TGTGCCAGCTCACCTTCGGAAAGAGGGGGCCCTCAGCCCCAGCATTTT
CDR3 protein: CASSPSERGGPQPQHF

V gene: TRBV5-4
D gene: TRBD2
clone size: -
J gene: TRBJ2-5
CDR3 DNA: TGTGCCAGCAGCCGGACTAGTAAAGAGACCCAGTACTTC
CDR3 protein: CASSRTSKETQYF

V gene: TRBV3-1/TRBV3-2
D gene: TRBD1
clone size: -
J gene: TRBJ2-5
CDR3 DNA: TGTGCCAGCAGCCTCCGGGACAGGGGTTTCCAAGAGACCCAGTACTTC
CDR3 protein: CASSLRDRGFQETQYF

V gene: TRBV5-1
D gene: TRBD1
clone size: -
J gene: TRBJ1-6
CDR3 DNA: TGCGCCAGCAGCCCGACCGGGACAGGGCAAGGGTATAATTCACCCCTCCACTTT
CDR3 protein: CASSPTGTGQGYNSPLHF

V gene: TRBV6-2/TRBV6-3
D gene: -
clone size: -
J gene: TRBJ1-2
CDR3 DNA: TGTGCCAGCAGTTACCCCCCTTCATACAGATCTGGCTACACCTTC
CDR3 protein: CASSYPPSYRSGYTF

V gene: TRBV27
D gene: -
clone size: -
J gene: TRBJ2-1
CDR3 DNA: TGTGCCAGCAGTTCAACCAGGGGCTCCTACAATGAGCAGTTCTTC
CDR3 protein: CASSSTRGSYNEQFF

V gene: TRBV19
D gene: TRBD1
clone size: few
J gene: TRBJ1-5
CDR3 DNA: TGTGCCAGTACGGACAGGGGTATTAATCAGCCCCAGCATTTT
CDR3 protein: CASTDRGINQPQHF